These 4 T cell receptor beta chains came from one sample sequenced in a study of beta chain features in type 1 diabetes. Expressed TCRB transcripts were sequenced because the entire RNA isolate underwent reverse transcription. Assay used: immunoSEQ multiplex PCR; TCRdb lists only in-frame clones, some missing. Altogether 250,000 to 300,000 clones are present, around 7.8% being singletons, with the ten largest covering 1%. The sequenced material came from central memory CD4+ T cells from blood. The receptors shown here come from a woman between 18 and 29 years old in good health.

Many counts were recorded for this clone. V gene TRBV7-3 combines with J gene TRBJ2-1; D perhaps matches TRBD1 (6 bases). Per germline, CDR1 SGHTA and CDR2 FQGTGA. Trimming took off 11 bases at V and 7 bases at J, with 15 bases between the two ends. This CDR3 has 12 amino acids. The CDR3 protein is CASGQQGNEQFF. CDR3 DNA: TGTGCCTCCGGACAGCAGGGGAATGAGCAGTTCTTC.

The genes are TRBV29-1 and TRBJ1-4; D ambiguous. The CDR3 length is 13 residues. V dropped 6 bases and J dropped 8 bases, with 16 bases sitting between them. The V gene's germline CDR1 is SQVTM and CDR2 ANQGSEA. The CDR3 loop reads CSVRTLVGEKLFF. In DNA, the CDR3 is TGCAGCGTGAGGACCCTGGTCGGGGAAAAACTGTTTTTT.

This clone has more than one count but fewer than ten. This CDR3 is CASSGPREDRISSGANVLTF. The CDR3 DNA reads as TGTGCCAGTAGTGGACCCAGAGAGGACAGGATTTCCTCTGGGGCCAACGTCCTGACTTTC. The rearrangement links TRBV19 to TRBJ2-6, with 7 bases aligning to TRBD1. The junction had 16 bases not matched to a gene; V was cut back by 5 bases and J by 0 bases. Germline V CDR1 and CDR2: LNHDA, SQIVND (reference sequence). CDR3 size: 20 residues.

This clone was recorded a few times. The chain is built from TRBV28 and TRBJ1-6; no definite D call. CDR1 is MDHEN and CDR2 is SYDVKM in the germline V gene. Trimming shortened V by 5 bases and J by 17 bases, and 13 bases separated the two germline ends. The CDR3 consists of 11 residues. The CDR3 bases are TGTGCCAGCAGTCGAGTAGACGGGGTCCACTTT. This codes for CASSRVDGVHF.